A single sample gave rise to the 9 T cell receptor beta chains below, sequenced in a study of blood T cell repertoires in COVID-19. Only in-frame clones appear in the TCRdb table, and some are missing; sequencing was by immunoSEQ multiplex PCR. The top ten hold roughly 3.4% of the sample, which has approximately 350,000 clones, around 91% seen once. The material sequenced was peripheral blood. These receptor sequences come from a woman aged 18-29 years who had recovered from COVID-19.

The J gene is TRBJ2-7, the V gene TRBV2, with a possible D match to TRBD2 (6 bases). There are 13 residues in the CDR3. Deletions cut 6 bases from V and 0 bases from J, with 9 bases between. Germline CDR1 is SNHLY and CDR2 is FYNNEI. The CDR3 coding sequence is TGTGCCAGCAGGCCCGGGAGCTCCTACGAGCAGTACGTC. It is translated as CASRPGSSYEQYV.

The chain combines TRBV4-3 with TRBJ1-4; no clear D. CDR1 LGHNA and CDR2 YSLEER come from the germline V gene. CDR3 length: 16 amino acids. V gave up 0 bases and J gave up 0 bases, with 8 bases separating them. The CDR3 region has the DNA TGCGCCAGCAGCCAAGAGCTGGGAGCAACTAATGAAAAACTGTTTTTT. This translates into CASSQELGATNEKLFF.

The chain couples TRBV7-2 to TRBJ1-1; possibly TRBD1 for D (6 bases). Germline CDR1 and CDR2: SGHTA and FQGNSA. V lost 8 bases to trimming and J lost 5 bases, with 18 bases between them. The CDR3 consists of 14 residues. CDR3: CASGPQGPGTEAFF. DNA for the CDR3: TGTGCCAGCGGCCCACAGGGCCCGGGGACTGAAGCTTTCTTT.

The chain links TRBV19 to TRBJ1-1; 8 bases are shared with TRBD1. The CDR3 length is 13 residues. Per germline, CDR1 LNHDA and CDR2 SQIVND (reference sequence). V dropped 5 bases and J dropped 5; count of bases not matched to a gene: 4. The CDR3, as DNA: TGTGCCAGTAGTGTCCGACAGGGGACTGAAGCTTTCTTT. Residues: CASSVRQGTEAFF.

This clone turned up a few times. The genes are TRBV4-3 and TRBJ2-1, with 10 nucleotides matching TRBD2. The V gene's germline CDR1 is LGHNA and CDR2 YSLEER. J was trimmed by 4 bases and V by 0 bases; bases with no gene match: 6. The CDR3 sequence is 17 residues long. The CDR3 DNA follows: TGCGCCAGCAGCCAAGAGAGAGCGGGGGGGCTTTACAATGAGCAGTTCTTC. Its translation: CASSQERAGGLYNEQFF.

This chain uses TRBV15 with TRBJ2-2; the D gene is possibly TRBD2 (6 bases). With 1 base removed from V and 4 bases from J, the gap between germline ends came to 10 bases. In germline, CDR1 is LNHNV, CDR2 YYDKDF (reference sequence). The CDR3 contains 15 residues. The CDR3 DNA sequence: TGTGCCACCAGCAGAGTCTTGGGGGGCACCGGGGAGCTGTTTTTT. Protein product: CATSRVLGGTGELFF.

V usage is TRBV21-1 and J usage is TRBJ1-3; TRBD1 is taken as the D call from the table, unchecked against the DNA. TRBV21-1 is assigned pseudogene status. The length of the CDR3 is 13 residues. This chain's CDR3 is CASNQDREDTIYF. The CDR3 DNA sequence: TGTGCCAGCAACCAGGACAGGGAGGACACCATATATTTT.

The gene calls are TRBV7-8 and TRBJ2-5; 12 nucleotides agree with TRBD2. The germline V gene encodes CDR1 SGHVS and CDR2 FQNEAQ. The trim removed 4 bases at V and 1 base at J, leaving 7 bases unmatched. The CDR3 is made up of 17 amino acids. This chain's CDR3 is CASSSPLAGGPQETQYF. The CDR3 nucleotides read TGTGCCAGCAGCTCCCCACTAGCGGGAGGCCCCCAAGAGACCCAGTACTTC.

The CDR3 sequence is CASSMESEKLFF. CDR3 coding DNA: TGTGCCAGTAGTATGGAGAGTGAAAAACTGTTTTTT. This chain connects TRBV19 to TRBJ1-4; unclear D gene. V was pared by 3 bases and J by 7 bases, with 6 bases between. Germline lookup yields CDR1 LNHDA and CDR2 SQIVND (reference sequence). The CDR3 length is 12 residues.